The 17 T cell receptor beta chains in this list originate from one sample, sequenced in a study of blood T cells in healthy people across ages. A second PCR, run for roughly 7 to 12 cycles, used a sample-barcoded 5' primer plus a J-beta primer mix. One entry per CDR3 protein, called by TCRdb with MiXCR from the 5' RACE reads. The table has 800,000 to 1,300,000 distinct CDR3 sequences, approximately 25% seen once. This sample was shared with a second study, whose subject was T cells of mothers and their children.

Sequenced material: blood. The source is a girl between 2 and 10 years old in good health.

The chain joins TRBV9 to TRBJ2-1; no clear D. V lost 4 bases to trimming and J lost 7 bases, with 21 bases between them. The CDR3 spans 16 residues. Germline V gene sequence: CDR1 SGDLS, CDR2 YYNGEE. The CDR3 DNA reads TGTGCCAGCAGCCCGGAGATGGTAGGGCTAGGTAATGAGCAGTTCTTC. Translation gives CASSPEMVGLGNEQFF.

CDR3 sequence reads: CASSQDIDRGLENEQFF. CDR3 nucleotide sequence: TGCGCCAGCAGCCAAGATATTGACAGGGGTTTGGAGAATGAGCAGTTCTTC. This sequence joins TRBV4-3 and TRBJ2-1; TRBD1 agrees at 8 bases. The CDR3 covers 17 residues. The V gene end was trimmed by 0 bases and the J gene end by 7 bases; junction bases not matched to a gene: 11. CDR1 and CDR2 from the germline V gene are LGHNA and YSLEER.

The rearrangement links TRBV29-1 to TRBJ1-4, with a tentative D call TRBD1 (5 bases). This CDR3 comprises 13 residues. The germline V gene has CDR1 SQVTM and CDR2 ANQGSEA. With 6 bases removed from V and 5 bases from J, the gap between germline ends came to 13 bases. The CDR3, as DNA: TGCAGCGTAAACCTGGGGGAAAATGAAAAACTGTTTTTT. Its protein is CSVNLGENEKLFF. Complete variable domain (other parts from reference TRBV29-1 and TRBJ1-4): SAVISQKPSRDICQRGTSLTIQCQVDSQVTMMFWYRQQPGQSLTLIATANQGSEATYESGFVIDKFPISRPNLTFSTLTVSNMSPEDSSIYLCSVNLGENEKLFFGSGTQLSVL.

V is TRBV4-3 and J is TRBJ2-1, with D perhaps given as TRBD1 or TRBD2 (6 bases each). Germline loops: CDR1 LGHNA, CDR2 YSLEER. The CDR3 is 16 amino acids. Trimming took 0 bases from V and 8 from J, leaving 17 bases between them. The CDR3 coding sequence is TGCGCCAGCAGCCAAGATTTAGCAGGGGAGGCAGATGAGCAGTTCTTC. Translated, it gives CASSQDLAGEADEQFF.

The rearrangement joins TRBV6-2 or TRBV6-3 to TRBJ2-3; possibly TRBD2 for D (6 bases). Trimming left V 8 bases short and J 2 bases short, with 11 bases between. Germline V CDR1 and CDR2: MNHEY, SVGEGT. The CDR3 is made up of 13 amino acids. In DNA, the CDR3 is TGTGCCAGCGCCAGACTAGTCACAGATACGCAGTATTTT. Translation gives CASARLVTDTQYF.

The chain is built from TRBV5-1 and TRBJ2-5; TRBD2 matches at 12 bases. Gene TRBJ2-1 matches the end of the DNA better, so the J call may be wrong. The CDR3 runs 17 residues. Germline CDR1 and CDR2: SGHRS and YFSETQ. CDR3 sequence reads: CASSLSSGRAGLNEQFF. CDR3 DNA: TGCGCCAGCAGCTTATCTAGCGGGAGGGCCGGGTTAAATGAGCAGTTCTTC.

The chain combines TRBV4-3 with TRBJ2-6, with 7 bases matching TRBD1. This CDR3 has 16 amino acids. V trimming: 3 bases; J trimming: 2 bases; junction bases outside the gene matches: 4. CDR1 is LGHNA, CDR2 YSLEER, per germline. The CDR3 region has the DNA TGCGCCAGCAGCCATGATCAGGGGGCTGGGGCCAACGTCCTGACTTTC. It codes for CASSHDQGAGANVLTF.

The chain couples TRBV7-8 to TRBJ2-7; D possibly uses TRBD1 or TRBD2 (5 bases each). The CDR3 length is 12 residues. V lost 6 bases, J lost 4 bases, and 10 bases lay in between. Germline V gene sequence: CDR1 SGHVS, CDR2 FQNEAQ. The CDR3 nucleotides read TGTGCCAGCAGGGGGGTGGGGTACGAGCAGTACTTC. Protein: CASRGVGYEQYF.

The chain carries TRBV5-1 and TRBJ2-1; D remains ambiguous. V was shortened by 5 bases and J by 9 bases, with 12 bases between the two germline ends. Germline V lookup: CDR1 SGHRS, CDR2 YFSETQ. The CDR3 runs to 12 residues. The CDR3 reads CASRDYFSEQFF. The CDR3 bases are TGCGCCAGCAGAGATTATTTTAGTGAGCAGTTCTTC.

This clonotype showed up many times. V gene TRBV29-1 combines with J gene TRBJ2-4, with a weak D call TRBD2 (6 bases). The CDR3 totals 13 residues. The ends were cut back, 4 bases at V and 3 bases at J, with 10 bases in the middle. Looked up from germline, CDR1 is SQVTM and CDR2 is ANQGSEA. CDR3: CSVGGKDKNIQYF. The CDR3 coding sequence is TGCAGCGTTGGCGGGAAGGACAAAAACATTCAGTACTTC.

V gene TRBV11-2 combines with J gene TRBJ2-1, with D possibly matching TRBD2 (6 bases). This CDR3 is 15 amino acids long. Trimming stripped 2 bases from V and 4 bases from J, with 12 bases between. Germline lookup yields CDR1 SGHAT and CDR2 FQNNGV. CDR3 loop: CASSLHLGGYNEQFF. CDR3 in DNA: TGTGCCAGCAGCTTACACCTCGGGGGTTACAATGAGCAGTTCTTC.

The chain combines TRBV20-1 with TRBJ1-6; TRBD1 matches at 10 bases. Per the germline V gene, CDR1 is DFQATT and CDR2 is SNEGSKA (reference sequence). V trimming: 2 bases; J trimming: 7 bases; junction bases outside the gene matches: 5. The CDR3 sequence is 15 residues long. Here the CDR3 DNA reads TGCAGTGCTAGACATGAGGACAGGGGGAATTCACCCCTCCACTTT. This sequence encodes CSARHEDRGNSPLHF.

V and J are TRBV28 and TRBJ1-5; D is uncertain. V shed 6 bases and J shed 0 bases, with 3 bases lying between them. The CDR3 loop spans 12 amino acids. Germline V gives CDR1 MDHEN, CDR2 SYDVKM. The CDR3 nucleotides are TGTGCCAGCAGGAGTAGCAATCAGCCCCAGCATTTT. Translation: CASRSSNQPQHF.

The rearrangement joins TRBV5-1 to TRBJ2-3; 12 nucleotides agree with TRBD2. With V trimmed by 1 base and J by 4 bases, 7 bases remained unmatched. The CDR3 has 17 residues. Germline V CDR1 and CDR2: SGHRS, YFSETQ. The CDR3 sequence is CASSLRTSGDLPDTQYF. The DNA of the CDR3 is TGCGCCAGCAGCTTGAGGACTAGCGGGGACCTCCCAGATACGCAGTATTTT.

The rearrangement links TRBV29-1 to TRBJ2-2, with unresolved D. The CDR3 spans 12 residues. Trimming took 3 bases from V and 6 from J, leaving 8 bases between them. Germline V gives CDR1 SQVTM, CDR2 ANQGSEA. In nucleotides, the CDR3 is TGCAGCGTTGAGTTAGTCCCCGGGGAGCTGTTTTTT. Translating gives CSVELVPGELFF.

To note about this clonotype: At one end, the junction sequence differs from germline, possibly due to a read error. The rearrangement uses TRBV6-1 and TRBJ1-3, with 7 bases that match TRBD1. Germline assignment: CDR1 MNHNS and CDR2 SASEGT. This CDR3 is built from 13 residues. The CDR3 DNA is TGTGCCAGCAGAGACAACCGACAGGGATCGCCCGCTTTT. Translated: CASRDNRQGSPAF.

This clonotype was counted a few times. The V and J genes are TRBV7-2 and TRBJ1-2, with 7 bases matching TRBD1. The CDR3 loop spans 15 amino acids. Trimming removed 5 bases from V and 4 bases from J; junction bases left unmatched: 10. From germline, CDR1 is SGHTA and CDR2 FQGNSA. CDR3 DNA sequence: TGTGCCAGCAGCGCCATAGGGGGACAGTTCTATGGCTACACCTTC. This gives the protein CASSAIGGQFYGYTF.